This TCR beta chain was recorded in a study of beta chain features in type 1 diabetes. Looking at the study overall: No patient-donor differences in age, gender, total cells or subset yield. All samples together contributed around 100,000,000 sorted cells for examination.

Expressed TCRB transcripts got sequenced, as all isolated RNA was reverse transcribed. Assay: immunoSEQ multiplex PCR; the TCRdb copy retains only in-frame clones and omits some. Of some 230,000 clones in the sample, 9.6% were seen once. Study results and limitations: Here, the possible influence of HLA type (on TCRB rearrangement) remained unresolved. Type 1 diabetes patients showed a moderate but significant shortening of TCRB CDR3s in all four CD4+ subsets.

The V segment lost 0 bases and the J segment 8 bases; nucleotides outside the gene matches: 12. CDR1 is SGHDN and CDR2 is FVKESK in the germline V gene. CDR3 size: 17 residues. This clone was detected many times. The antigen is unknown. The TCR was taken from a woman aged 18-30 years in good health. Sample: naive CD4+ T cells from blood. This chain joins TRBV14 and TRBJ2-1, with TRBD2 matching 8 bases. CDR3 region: CASSQDRGTRMIHEQFF. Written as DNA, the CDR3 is TGTGCCAGCAGCCAAGATCGGGGGACTAGGATGATCCATGAGCAGTTCTTC.